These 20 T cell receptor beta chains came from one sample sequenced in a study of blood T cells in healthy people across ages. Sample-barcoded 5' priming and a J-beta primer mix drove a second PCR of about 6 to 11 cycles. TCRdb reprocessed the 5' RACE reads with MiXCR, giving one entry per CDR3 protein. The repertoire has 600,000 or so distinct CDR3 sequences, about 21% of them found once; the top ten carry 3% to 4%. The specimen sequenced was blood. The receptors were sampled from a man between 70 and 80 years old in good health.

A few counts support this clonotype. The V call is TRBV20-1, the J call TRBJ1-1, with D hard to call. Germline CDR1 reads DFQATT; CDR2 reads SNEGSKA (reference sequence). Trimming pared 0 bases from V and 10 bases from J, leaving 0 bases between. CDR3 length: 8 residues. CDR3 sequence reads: CSAREAFF. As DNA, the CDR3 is TGCAGTGCTAGAGAAGCTTTCTTT.

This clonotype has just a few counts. This chain's CDR3 is CASSVQGPEAFF. Written as DNA, the CDR3 is TGTGCCAGCAGCGTACAGGGACCTGAAGCTTTCTTT. The chain has TRBV7-9 and TRBJ1-1, with D maybe TRBD1 (6 bases). In germline, CDR1 is SEHNR, CDR2 FQNEAQ (reference sequence). The CDR3 contains 12 residues. The ends were cut back, 5 bases at V and 6 bases at J, with 10 bases in the middle.

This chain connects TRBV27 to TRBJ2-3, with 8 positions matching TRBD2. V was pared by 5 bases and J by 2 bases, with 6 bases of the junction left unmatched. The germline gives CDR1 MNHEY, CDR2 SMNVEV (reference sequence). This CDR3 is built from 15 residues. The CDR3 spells CASSPTSGNTDTQYF. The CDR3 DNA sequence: TGTGCCAGCAGTCCCACTAGCGGTAACACAGATACGCAGTATTTT.

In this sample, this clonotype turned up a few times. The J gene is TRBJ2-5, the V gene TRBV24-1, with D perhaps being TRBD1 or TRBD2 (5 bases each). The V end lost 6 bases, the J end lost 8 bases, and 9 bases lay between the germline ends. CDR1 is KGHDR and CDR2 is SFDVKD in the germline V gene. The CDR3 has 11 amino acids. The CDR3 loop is CATSTGTTQYF. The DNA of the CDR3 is TGTGCCACCAGTACTGGGACCACCCAGTACTTC.

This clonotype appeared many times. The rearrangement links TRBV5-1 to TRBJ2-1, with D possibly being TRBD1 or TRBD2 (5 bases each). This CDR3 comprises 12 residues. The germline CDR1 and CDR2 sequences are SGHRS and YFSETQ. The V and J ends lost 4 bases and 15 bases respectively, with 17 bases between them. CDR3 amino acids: CASSADGAVLFF. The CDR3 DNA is TGCGCCAGCAGCGCGGACGGGGCAGTTTTGTTCTTC.

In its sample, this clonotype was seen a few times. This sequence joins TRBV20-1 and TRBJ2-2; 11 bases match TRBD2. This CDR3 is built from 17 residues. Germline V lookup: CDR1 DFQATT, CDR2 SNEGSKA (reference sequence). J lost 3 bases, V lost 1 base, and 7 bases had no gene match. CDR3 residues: CSARGPGLAADTGELFF. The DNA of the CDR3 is TGCAGTGCTAGAGGGCCGGGACTAGCGGCAGACACCGGGGAGCTGTTTTTT.

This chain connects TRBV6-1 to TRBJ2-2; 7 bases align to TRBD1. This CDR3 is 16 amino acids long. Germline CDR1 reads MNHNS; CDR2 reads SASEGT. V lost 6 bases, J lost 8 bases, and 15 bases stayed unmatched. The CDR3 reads CASSPPGGRAPGELFF. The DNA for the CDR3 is TGTGCCAGCAGCCCCCCAGGGGGAAGGGCACCTGGGGAGCTGTTTTTT.

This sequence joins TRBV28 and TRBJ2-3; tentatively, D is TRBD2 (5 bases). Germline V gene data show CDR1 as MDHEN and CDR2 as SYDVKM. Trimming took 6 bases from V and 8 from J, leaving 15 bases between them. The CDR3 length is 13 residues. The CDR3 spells CASSDYGWTTQYF. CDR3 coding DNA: TGTGCCAGCAGCGACTACGGGTGGACTACGCAGTATTTT.

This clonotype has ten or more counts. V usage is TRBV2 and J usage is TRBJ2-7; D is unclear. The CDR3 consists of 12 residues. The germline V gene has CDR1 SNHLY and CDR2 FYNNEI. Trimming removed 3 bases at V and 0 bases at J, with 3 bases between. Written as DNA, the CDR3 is TGTGCCAGCAGTGACAGCTCCTACGAGCAGTACTTC. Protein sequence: CASSDSSYEQYF.

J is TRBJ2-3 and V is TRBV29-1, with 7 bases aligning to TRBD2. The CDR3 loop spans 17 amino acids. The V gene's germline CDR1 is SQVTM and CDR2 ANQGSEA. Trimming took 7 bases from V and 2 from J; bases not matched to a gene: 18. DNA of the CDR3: TGCAGCGCCTCCTCTAGCGGAAACCGTGGAATCACAGATACGCAGTATTTT. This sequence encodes CSASSSGNRGITDTQYF.

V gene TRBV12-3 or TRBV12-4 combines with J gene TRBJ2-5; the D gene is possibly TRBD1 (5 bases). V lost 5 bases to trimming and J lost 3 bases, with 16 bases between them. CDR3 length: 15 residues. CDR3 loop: CASSRQYDREETQYF. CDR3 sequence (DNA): TGTGCCAGCAGTCGACAATATGACAGAGAAGAGACCCAGTACTTC.

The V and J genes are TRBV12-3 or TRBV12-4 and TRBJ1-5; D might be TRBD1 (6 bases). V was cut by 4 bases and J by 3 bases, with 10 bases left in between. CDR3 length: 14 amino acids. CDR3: CASSSGQYNQPQHF. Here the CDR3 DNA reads TGTGCCAGCAGTTCCGGACAGTACAATCAGCCCCAGCATTTT.

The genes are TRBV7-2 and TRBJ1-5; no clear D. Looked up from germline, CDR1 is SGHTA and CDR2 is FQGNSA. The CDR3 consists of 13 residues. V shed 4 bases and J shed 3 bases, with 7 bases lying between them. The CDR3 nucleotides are TGTGCCAGCAGCTACACGTTCAATCAGCCCCAGCATTTT. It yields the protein CASSYTFNQPQHF.

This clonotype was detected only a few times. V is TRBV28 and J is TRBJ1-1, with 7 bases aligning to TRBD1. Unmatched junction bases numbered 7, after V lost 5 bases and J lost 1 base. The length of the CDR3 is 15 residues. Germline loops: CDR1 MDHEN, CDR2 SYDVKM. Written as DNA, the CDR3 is TGTGCCAGCAGTGAACAGGGGTCGAGGAACACTGAAGCTTTCTTT. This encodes CASSEQGSRNTEAFF.

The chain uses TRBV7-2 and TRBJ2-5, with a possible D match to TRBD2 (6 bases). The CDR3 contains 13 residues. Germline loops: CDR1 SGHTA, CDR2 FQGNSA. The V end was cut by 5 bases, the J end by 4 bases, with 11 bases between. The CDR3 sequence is CASSPGGTETQYF. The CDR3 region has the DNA TGTGCCAGCAGCCCCGGGGGTACAGAGACCCAGTACTTC.

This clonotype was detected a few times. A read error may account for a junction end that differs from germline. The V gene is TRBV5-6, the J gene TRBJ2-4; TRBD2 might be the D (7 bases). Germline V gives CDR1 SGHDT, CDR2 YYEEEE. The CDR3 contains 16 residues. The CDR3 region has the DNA TGCGCCAGCAGCTTGGGGGGGCAGGGGCGGAAAAACATTCAGTACTTC. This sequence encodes CASSLGGQGRKNIQYF.

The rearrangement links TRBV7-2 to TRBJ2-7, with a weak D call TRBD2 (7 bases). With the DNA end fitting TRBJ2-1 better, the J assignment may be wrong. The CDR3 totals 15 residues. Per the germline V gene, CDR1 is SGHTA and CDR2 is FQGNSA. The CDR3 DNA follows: TGTGCCAGCCCCTTAGGGGGGGTCCCCTACAATGAGCAGTTCTTC. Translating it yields CASPLGGVPYNEQFF.

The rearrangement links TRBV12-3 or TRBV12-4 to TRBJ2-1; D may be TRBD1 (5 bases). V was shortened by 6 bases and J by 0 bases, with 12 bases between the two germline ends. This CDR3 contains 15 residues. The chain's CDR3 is CASSKAQGSYNEQFF. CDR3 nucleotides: TGTGCCAGCAGCAAAGCGCAGGGCTCCTACAATGAGCAGTTCTTC.

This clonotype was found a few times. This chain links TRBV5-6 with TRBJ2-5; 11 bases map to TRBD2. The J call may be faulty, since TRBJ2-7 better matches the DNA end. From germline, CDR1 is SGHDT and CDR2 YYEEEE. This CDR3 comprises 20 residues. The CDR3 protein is CASSVFVPGTSGVFDYEQYF. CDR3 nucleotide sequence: TGTGCCAGCAGCGTCTTCGTCCCTGGGACTAGCGGAGTGTTCGACTACGAGCAGTACTTC.

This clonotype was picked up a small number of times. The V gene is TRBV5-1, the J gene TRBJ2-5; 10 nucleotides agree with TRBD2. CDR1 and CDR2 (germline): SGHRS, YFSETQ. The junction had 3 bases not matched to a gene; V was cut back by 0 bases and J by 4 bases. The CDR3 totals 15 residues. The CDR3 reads CASSLDWTSGETQYF. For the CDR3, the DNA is TGCGCCAGCAGCTTGGATTGGACTAGCGGAGAGACCCAGTACTTC. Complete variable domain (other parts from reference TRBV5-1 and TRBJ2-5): KAGVTQTPRYLIKTRGQQVTLSCSPISGHRSVSWYQQTPGQGLQFLFEYFSETQRNKGNFPGRFSGRQFSNSRSEMNVSTLELGDSALYLCASSLDWTSGETQYFGPGTRLLVL.